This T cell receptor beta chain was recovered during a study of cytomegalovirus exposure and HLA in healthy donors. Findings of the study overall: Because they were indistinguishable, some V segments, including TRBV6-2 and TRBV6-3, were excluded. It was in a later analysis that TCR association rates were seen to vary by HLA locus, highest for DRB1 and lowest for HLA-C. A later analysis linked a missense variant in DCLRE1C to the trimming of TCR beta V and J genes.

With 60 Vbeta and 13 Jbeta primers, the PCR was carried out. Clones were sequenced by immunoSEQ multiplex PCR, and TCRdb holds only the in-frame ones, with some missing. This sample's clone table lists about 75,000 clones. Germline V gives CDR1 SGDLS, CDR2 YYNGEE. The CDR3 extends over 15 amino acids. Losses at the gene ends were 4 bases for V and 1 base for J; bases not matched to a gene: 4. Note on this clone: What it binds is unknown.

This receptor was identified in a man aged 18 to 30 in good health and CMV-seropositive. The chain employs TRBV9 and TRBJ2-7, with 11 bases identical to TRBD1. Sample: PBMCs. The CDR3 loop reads CASSPGQGASYEQYF. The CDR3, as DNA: TGTGCCAGCAGCCCAGGACAGGGGGCTTCCTACGAGCAGTACTTC.